This entry describes one T cell receptor (beta chain). Per the authors' pipeline: Reference gene primers were amplified, and this amplification served to estimate nucleated cell counts. Repertoires were generated with immunoSEQ multiplex PCR, while TCRdb's copy carries only in-frame clones and drops some. Clonal size and the V and J genes are those of that table, whereas D and trimming came from the DNA. Among some 70,000 clones listed, more than 80% were seen once. These data belong to a study of blood T cell repertoires in COVID-19. The overall study: Sites in the United States, Italy and Spain provided acute and convalescent COVID-19 samples. PBMCs, B-cell-depleted T cells, or T cells provided the cDNA or gDNA that made up the material.

Germline V gene data show CDR1 as WSHSY and CDR2 as SAAADI. The CDR3 is made up of 15 amino acids. Trimming cost V 9 bases and J 0 bases, with 15 bases left between them. The receptor was derived from a man under 40 with acute or convalescent COVID-19. The V call is TRBV10-2, the J call TRBJ2-1; the D gene is possibly TRBD2 (5 bases). The sequenced sample consisted of peripheral blood. CDR3 protein: CASHSGISSYNEQFF. The CDR3 region has the DNA TGCGCCAGTCACTCCGGGATAAGCTCCTACAATGAGCAGTTCTTC.